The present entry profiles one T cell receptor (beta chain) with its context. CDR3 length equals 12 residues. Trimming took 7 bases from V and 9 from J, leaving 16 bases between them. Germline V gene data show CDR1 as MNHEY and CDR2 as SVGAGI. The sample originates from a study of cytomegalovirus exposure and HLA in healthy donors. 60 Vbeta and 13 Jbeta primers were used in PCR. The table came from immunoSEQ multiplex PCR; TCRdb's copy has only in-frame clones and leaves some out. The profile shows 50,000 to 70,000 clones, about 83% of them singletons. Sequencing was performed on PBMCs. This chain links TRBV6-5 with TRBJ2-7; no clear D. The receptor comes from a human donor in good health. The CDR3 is CASKTSELVQYF. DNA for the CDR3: TGTGCCAGCAAAACGTCCGAGTTGGTGCAGTACTTC.